This entry is about one T cell receptor beta chain. Clones were read by immunoSEQ multiplex PCR, and TCRdb kept only the in-frame ones, dropping some. This sample has about 980,000 clones, with over 60% found just once. The V and J ends lost 4 bases and 8 bases, in that order; junction bases with no gene match: 11. The CDR3 sequence is 16 residues long. Germline CDR1 is SNHLY and CDR2 is FYNNEI. The data are from a study of shared clonotypes between healthy human individuals. The chain carries TRBV2 and TRBJ2-1; 10 bases fit TRBD2. The sequencing sample was made of memory CD4+ T cells sorted from blood. Subset here: CD45RA-negative fraction. This receptor was obtained from a man younger than 35 in good health. For the CDR3, the DNA is TGTGCCAGCAGTGGGACTAGCGGAGTCTGGGGAGATGAGCAGTTCTTC. Encoded protein: CASSGTSGVWGDEQFF.